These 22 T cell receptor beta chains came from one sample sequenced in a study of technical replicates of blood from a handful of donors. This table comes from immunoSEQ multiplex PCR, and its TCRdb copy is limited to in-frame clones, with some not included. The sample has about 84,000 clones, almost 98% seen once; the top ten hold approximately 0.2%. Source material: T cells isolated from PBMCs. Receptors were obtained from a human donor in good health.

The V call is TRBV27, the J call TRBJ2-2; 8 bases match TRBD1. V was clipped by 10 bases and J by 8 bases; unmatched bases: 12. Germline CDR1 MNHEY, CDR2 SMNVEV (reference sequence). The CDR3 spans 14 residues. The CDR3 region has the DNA TGTGCCACCCGACAGGGGCAGTCTAGGGGGGAGCTGTTTTTT. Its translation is CATRQGQSRGELFF.

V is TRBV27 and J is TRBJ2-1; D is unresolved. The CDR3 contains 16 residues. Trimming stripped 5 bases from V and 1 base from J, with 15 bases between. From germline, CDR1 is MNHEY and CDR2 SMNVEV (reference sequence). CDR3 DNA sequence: TGTGCCAGCAGTCCAACGACCGCGGAATCCTACAATGAGCAGTTCTTC. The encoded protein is CASSPTTAESYNEQFF.

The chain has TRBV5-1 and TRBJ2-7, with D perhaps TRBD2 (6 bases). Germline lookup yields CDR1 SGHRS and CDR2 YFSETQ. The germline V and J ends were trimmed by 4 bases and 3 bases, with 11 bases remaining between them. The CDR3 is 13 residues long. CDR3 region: CASSGGTDYEQYF. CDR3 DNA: TGCGCCAGCAGCGGAGGGACTGACTACGAGCAGTACTTC.

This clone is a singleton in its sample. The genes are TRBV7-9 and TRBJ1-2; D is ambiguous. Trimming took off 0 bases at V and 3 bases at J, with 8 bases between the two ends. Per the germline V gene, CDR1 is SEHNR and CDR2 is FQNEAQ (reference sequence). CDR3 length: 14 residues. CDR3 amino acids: CASSLAARYYGYTF. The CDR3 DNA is TGTGCCAGCAGCTTAGCCGCCAGGTACTATGGCTACACCTTC.

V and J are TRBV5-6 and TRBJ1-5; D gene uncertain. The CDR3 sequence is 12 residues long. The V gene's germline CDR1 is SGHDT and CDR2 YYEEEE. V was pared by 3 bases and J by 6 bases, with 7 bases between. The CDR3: CASSSIGQPQHF. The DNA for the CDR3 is TGTGCCAGCAGCTCAATCGGTCAGCCCCAGCATTTT.

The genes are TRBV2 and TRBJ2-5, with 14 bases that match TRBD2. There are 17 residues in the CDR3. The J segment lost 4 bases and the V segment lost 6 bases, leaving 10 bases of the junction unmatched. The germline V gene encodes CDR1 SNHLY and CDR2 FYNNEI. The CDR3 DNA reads TGTGCCAGCAGGGTCTTGACTAGCGGGAGGGCCCCAGAGACCCAGTACTTC. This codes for CASRVLTSGRAPETQYF.

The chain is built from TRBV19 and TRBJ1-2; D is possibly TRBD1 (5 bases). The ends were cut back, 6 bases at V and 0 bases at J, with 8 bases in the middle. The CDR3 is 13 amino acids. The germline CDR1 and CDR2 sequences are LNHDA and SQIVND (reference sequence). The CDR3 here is CASRETANYGYTF. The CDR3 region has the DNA TGTGCCAGTAGGGAGACAGCTAACTATGGCTACACCTTC. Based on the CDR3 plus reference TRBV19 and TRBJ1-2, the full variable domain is DGGITQSPKYLFRKEGQNVTLSCEQNLNHDAMYWYRQDPGQGLRLIYYSQIVNDFQKGDIAEGYSVSREKKESFPLTVTSAQKNPTAFYLCASRETANYGYTFGSGTRLTVV.

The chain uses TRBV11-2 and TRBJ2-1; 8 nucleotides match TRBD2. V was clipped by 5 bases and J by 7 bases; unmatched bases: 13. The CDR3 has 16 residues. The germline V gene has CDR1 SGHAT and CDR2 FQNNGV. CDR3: CASSHVPGLVSNEQFF. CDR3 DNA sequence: TGTGCCAGCAGCCACGTTCCGGGACTAGTTTCAAATGAGCAGTTCTTC.

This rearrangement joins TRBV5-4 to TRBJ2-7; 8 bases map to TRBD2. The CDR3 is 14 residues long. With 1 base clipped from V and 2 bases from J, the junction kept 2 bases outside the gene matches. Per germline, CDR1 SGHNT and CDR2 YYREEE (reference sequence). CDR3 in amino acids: CASSLSSGPYEQYF. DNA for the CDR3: TGTGCCAGCAGCTTGTCTAGCGGGCCCTACGAGCAGTACTTC.

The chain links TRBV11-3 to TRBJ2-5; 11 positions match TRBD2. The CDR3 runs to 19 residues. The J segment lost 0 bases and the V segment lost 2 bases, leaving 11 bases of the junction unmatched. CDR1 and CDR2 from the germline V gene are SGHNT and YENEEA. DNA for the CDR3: TGTGCCAGCAGCTTATCGGTTGGAGGACTAGCGGGTTACCAAGAGACCCAGTACTTC. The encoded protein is CASSLSVGGLAGYQETQYF.

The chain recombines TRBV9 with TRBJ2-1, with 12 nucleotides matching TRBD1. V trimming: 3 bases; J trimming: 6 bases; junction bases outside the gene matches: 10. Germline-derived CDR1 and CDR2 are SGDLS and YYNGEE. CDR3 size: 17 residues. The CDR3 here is CASSAPPGQGALNEQFF. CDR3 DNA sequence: TGTGCCAGCAGCGCACCCCCGGGACAGGGGGCCCTCAATGAGCAGTTCTTC.

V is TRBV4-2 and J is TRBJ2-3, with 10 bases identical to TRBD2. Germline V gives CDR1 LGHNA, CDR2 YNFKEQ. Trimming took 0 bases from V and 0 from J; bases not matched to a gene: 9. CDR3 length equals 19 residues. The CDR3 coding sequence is TGTGCCAGCAGCCAAGATAGGAGCGGGGGGGCAGCTAGCACAGATACGCAGTATTTT. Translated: CASSQDRSGGAASTDTQYF.

CDR3 amino acids: CASSSLWEGLNTEAFF. In DNA, the CDR3 is TGTGCCAGCAGTTCCCTATGGGAGGGGTTGAACACTGAAGCTTTCTTT. This chain uses TRBV27 with TRBJ1-1; a possible D gene is TRBD1 (5 bases). From germline, CDR1 is MNHEY and CDR2 SMNVEV (reference sequence). V dropped 4 bases and J dropped 0 bases, with 15 bases sitting between them. This CDR3 has 16 amino acids.

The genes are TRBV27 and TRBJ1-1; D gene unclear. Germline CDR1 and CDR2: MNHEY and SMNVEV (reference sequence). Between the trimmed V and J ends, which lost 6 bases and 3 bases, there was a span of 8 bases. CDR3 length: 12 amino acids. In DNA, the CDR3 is TGTGCCAGCAGCGACACCTACACTGAAGCTTTCTTT. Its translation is CASSDTYTEAFF.

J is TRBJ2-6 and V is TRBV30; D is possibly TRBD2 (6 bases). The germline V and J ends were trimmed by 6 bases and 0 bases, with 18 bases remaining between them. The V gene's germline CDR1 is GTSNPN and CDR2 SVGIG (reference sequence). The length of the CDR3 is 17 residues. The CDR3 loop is CACEDPGLSSGANVLTF. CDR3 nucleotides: TGTGCCTGTGAAGACCCAGGACTAAGCTCTGGGGCCAACGTCCTGACTTTC.

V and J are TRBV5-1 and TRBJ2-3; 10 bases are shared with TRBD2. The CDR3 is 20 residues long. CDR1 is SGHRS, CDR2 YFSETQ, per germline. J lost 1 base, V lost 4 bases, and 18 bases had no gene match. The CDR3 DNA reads TGCGCCAGCAGCCGTTCCGGACTAGCGGATATCAACAGGGGCACAGATACGCAGTATTTT. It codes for CASSRSGLADINRGTDTQYF.

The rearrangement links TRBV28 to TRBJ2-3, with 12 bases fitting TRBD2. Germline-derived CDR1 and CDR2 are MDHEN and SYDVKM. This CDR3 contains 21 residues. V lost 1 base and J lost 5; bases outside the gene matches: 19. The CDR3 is CASSLLGGLAGYRGGLDTQYF. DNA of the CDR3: TGTGCCAGCAGTTTATTGGGTGGACTAGCGGGATACCGTGGGGGGCTAGATACGCAGTATTTT. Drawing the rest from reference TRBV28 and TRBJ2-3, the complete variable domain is DVKVTQSSRYLVKRTGEKVFLECVQDMDHENMFWYRQDPGLGLRLIYFSYDVKMKEKGDIPEGYSVSREKKERFSLILESASTNQTSMYLCASSLLGGLAGYRGGLDTQYFGPGTRLTVL.

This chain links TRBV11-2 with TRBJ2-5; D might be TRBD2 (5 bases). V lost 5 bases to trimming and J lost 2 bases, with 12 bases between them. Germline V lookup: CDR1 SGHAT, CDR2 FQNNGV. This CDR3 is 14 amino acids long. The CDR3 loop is CASSPPSGQETQYF. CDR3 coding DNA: TGTGCCAGCAGCCCCCCCTCGGGGCAAGAGACCCAGTACTTC.

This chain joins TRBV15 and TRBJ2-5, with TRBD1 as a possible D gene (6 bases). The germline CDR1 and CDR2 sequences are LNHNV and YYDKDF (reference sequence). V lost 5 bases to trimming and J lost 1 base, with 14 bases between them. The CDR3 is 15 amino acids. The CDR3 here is CATSSHSGVQETQYF. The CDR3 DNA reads TGTGCCACCAGCTCTCATTCAGGGGTCCAAGAGACCCAGTACTTC.

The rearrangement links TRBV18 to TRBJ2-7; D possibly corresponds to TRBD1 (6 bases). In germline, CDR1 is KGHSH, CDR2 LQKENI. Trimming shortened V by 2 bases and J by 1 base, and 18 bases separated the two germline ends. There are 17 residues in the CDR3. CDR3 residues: CASSPTRGRTASYEQYF. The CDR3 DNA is TGTGCCAGCTCACCAACTCGAGGACGGACAGCTTCCTACGAGCAGTACTTC.

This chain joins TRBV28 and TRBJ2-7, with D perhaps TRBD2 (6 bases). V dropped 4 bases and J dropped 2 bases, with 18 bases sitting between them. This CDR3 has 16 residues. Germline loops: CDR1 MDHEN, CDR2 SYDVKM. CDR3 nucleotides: TGTGCCAGCAGTTCTCTTGGGGCGGGGAGACCCTACGAGCAGTACTTC. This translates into CASSSLGAGRPYEQYF.

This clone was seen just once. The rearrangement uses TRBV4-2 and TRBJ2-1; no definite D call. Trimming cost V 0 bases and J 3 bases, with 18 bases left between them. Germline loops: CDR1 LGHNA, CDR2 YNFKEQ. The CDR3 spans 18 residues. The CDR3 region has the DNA TGTGCCAGCAGCCAAGACGCGTCGTCCGCGGTCGTCTACAATGAGCAGTTCTTC. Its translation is CASSQDASSAVVYNEQFF.